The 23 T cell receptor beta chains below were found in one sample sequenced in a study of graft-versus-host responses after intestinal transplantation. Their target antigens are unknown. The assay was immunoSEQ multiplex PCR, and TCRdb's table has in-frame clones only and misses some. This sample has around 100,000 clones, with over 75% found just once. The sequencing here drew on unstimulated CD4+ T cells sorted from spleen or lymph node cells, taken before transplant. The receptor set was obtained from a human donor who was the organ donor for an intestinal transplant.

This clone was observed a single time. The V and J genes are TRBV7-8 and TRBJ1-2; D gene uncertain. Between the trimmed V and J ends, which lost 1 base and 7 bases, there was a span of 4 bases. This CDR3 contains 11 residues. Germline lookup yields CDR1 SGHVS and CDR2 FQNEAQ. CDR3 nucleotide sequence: TGTGCCAGCAGCTTAGGTGCTGGCTACACCTTC. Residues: CASSLGAGYTF.

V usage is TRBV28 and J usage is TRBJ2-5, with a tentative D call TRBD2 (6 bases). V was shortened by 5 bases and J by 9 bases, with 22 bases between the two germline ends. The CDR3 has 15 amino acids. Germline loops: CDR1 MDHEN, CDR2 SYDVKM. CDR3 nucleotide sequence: TGTGCCAGCAGTCGAATAGGGACTTTAGGCGGGGCCCAGTACTTC. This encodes CASSRIGTLGGAQYF.

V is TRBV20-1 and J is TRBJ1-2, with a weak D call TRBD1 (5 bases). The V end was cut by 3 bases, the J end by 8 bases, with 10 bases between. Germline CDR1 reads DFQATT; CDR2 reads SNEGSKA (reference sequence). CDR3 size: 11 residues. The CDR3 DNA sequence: TGCAGTGCTAGTTTTGGGGGAGGCTACACCTTC. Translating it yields CSASFGGGYTF.

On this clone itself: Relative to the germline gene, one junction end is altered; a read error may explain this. CDR3 sequence: CASREVQGAGTEAFF. As DNA, the CDR3 is TGTGCCAGCAGGGAAGTACAGGGGGCGGGCACTGAAGCTTTCTTT. V gene TRBV2 combines with J gene TRBJ1-1, with TRBD1 matching over 9 bases. This CDR3 has 15 residues. CDR1 is SNHLY, CDR2 FYNNEI, per germline.

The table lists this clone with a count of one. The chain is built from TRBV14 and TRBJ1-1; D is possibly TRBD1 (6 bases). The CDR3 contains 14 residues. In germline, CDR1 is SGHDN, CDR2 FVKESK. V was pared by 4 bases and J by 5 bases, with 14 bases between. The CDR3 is CASSRNRVGTEAFF. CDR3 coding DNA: TGTGCCAGCAGCCGAAACAGGGTTGGGACTGAAGCTTTCTTT. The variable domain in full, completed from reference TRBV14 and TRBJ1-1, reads EAGVTQFPSHSVIEKGQTVTLRCDPISGHDNLYWYRRVMGKEIKFLLHFVKESKQDESGMPNNRFLAERTGGTYSTLKVQPAELEDSGVYFCASSRNRVGTEAFFGQGTRLTVV.

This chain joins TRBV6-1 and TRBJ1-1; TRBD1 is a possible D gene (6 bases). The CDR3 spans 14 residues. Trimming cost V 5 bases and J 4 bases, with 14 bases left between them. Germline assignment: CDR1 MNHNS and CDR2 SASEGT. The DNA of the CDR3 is TGTGCCAGCAGTCTACAGGGAAGGCTCACTGAAGCTTTCTTT. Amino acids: CASSLQGRLTEAFF.

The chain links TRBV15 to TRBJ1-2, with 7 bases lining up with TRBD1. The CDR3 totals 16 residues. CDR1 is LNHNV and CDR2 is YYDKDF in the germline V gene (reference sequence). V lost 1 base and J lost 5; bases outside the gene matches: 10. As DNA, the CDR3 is TGTGCCACCAGCAGAGTAGGGACAGAGCCTCTTTATGGCTACACCTTC. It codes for CATSRVGTEPLYGYTF.

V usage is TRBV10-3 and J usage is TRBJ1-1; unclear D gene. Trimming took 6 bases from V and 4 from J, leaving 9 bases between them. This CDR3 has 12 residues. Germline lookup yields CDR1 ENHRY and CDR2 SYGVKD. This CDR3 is CAIRDWGTEAFF. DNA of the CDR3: TGTGCCATCAGGGACTGGGGCACTGAAGCTTTCTTT.

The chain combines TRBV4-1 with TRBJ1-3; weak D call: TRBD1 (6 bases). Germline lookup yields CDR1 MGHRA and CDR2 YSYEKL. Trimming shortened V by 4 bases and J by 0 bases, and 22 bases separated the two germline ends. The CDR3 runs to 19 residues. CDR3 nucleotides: TGCGCCAGCAGCCGTTACTCGGGACACTTGGAACGCTCTGGAAACACCATATATTTT. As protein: CASSRYSGHLERSGNTIYF.

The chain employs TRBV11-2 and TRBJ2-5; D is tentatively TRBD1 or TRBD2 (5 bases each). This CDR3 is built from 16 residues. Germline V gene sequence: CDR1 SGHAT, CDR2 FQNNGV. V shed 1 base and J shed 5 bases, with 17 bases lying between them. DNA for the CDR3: TGTGCCAGCAGCTTAGGGGGCTTCGGGATCGGGGAGACCCAGTACTTC. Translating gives CASSLGGFGIGETQYF.

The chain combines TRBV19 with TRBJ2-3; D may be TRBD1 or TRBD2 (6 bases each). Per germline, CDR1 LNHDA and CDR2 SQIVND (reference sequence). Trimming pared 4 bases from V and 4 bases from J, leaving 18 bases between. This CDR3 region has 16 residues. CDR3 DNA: TGTGCCAGTAGTACATCTGGGGGGCAGAACGCAGATACGCAGTATTTT. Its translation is CASSTSGGQNADTQYF.

Here the CDR3 DNA reads TGTGCCAGCAGCTGGGGACTAGCGTCCACCGATACGCAGTATTTT. Protein product: CASSWGLASTDTQYF. The chain employs TRBV7-7 and TRBJ2-3; 10 positions match TRBD2. The V and J ends lost 4 bases and 6 bases, in that order; junction bases with no gene match: 7. This CDR3 has 15 amino acids. In germline, CDR1 is SSHAT, CDR2 FNYEAQ (reference sequence).

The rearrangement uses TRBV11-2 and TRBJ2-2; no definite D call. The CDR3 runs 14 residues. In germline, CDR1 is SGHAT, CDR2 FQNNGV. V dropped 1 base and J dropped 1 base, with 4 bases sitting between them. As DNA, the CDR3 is TGTGCCAGCAGCTTAGCACAGAACACCGGGGAGCTGTTTTTT. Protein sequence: CASSLAQNTGELFF.

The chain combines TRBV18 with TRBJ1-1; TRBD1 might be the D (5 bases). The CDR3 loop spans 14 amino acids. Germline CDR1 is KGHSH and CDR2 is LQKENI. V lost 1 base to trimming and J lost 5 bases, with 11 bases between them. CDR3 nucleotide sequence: TGTGCCAGCTCACCACTAGGGGCAGGGACTGAAGCTTTCTTT. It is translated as CASSPLGAGTEAFF.

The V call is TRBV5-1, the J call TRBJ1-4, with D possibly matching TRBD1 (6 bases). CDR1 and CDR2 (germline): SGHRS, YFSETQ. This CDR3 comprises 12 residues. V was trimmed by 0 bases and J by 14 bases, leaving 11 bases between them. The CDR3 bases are TGCGCCAGCAGCTTGGACAGGGTAGGGCTGTTTTTT. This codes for CASSLDRVGLFF.

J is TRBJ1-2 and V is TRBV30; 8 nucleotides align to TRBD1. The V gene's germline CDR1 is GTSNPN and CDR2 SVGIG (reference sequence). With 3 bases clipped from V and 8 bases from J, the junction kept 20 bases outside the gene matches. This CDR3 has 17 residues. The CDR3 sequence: CAWSRYVLDRGRGGYTF. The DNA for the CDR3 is TGTGCCTGGAGCCGATACGTTCTAGACAGGGGAAGGGGCGGCTACACCTTC.

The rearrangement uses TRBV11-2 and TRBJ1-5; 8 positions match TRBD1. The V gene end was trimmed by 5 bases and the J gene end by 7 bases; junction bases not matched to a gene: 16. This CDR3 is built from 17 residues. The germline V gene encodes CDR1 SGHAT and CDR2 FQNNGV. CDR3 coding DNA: TGTGCCAGCAGCCTACCCGGGACAGGTAAAGGTGGACAGCCCCAGCATTTT. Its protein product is CASSLPGTGKGGQPQHF.

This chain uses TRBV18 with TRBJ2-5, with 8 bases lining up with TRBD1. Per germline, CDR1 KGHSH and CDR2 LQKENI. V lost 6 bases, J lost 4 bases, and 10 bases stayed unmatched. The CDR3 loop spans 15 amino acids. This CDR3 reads CASSPKAGGGETQYF. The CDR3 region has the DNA TGTGCCAGCTCTCCAAAGGCAGGGGGCGGAGAGACCCAGTACTTC.

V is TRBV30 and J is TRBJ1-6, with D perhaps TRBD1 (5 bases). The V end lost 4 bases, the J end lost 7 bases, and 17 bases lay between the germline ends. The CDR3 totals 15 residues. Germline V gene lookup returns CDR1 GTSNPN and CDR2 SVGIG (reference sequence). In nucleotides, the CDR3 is TGTGCCTGGACCCCGGGACCGGCGGCCAATTCACCCCTCCACTTT. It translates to CAWTPGPAANSPLHF.

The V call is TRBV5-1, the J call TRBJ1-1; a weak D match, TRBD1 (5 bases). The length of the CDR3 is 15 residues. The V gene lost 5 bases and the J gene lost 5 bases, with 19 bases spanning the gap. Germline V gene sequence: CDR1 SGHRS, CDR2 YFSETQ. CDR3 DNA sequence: TGCGCCAGCAGTATTGAATTGGAACGGGGGACTGAAGCTTTCTTT. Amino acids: CASSIELERGTEAFF.

CDR3 sequence reads: CASSSGTGGTDTQYF. In DNA form, the CDR3 reads TGTGCCAGCAGCTCGGGGACAGGCGGCACAGATACGCAGTATTTT. V is TRBV11-2 and J is TRBJ2-3, with TRBD1 matching 8 bases. Germline loops: CDR1 SGHAT, CDR2 FQNNGV. The J segment lost 1 base and the V segment lost 4 bases, leaving 4 bases of the junction unmatched. The CDR3 is 15 residues long.

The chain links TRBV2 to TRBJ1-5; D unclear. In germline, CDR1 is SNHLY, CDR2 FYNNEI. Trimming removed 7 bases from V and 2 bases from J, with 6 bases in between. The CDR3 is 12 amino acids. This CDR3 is CASKMGNQPQHF. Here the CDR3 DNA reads TGTGCCAGCAAGATGGGCAATCAGCCCCAGCATTTT.

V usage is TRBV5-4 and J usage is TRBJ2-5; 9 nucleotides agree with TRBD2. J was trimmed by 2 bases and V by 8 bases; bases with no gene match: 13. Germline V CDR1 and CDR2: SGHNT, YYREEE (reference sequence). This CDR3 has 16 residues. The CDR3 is CASKEGLAGKQETQYF. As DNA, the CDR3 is TGTGCCAGTAAAGAAGGGCTAGCGGGGAAACAAGAGACCCAGTACTTC.